The rows below give T cell receptor beta chains drawn from one sample of a study of blood T cell repertoires in COVID-19. Method: immunoSEQ multiplex PCR; TCRdb's copy keeps in-frame clones and lacks some. The data contain roughly 230,000 clones, about 91% of them seen just once; the ten biggest clones take up 4% to 5%. Sequencing used peripheral blood. Receptor source: a woman in her thirties or forties who had recovered from COVID-19. Each CDR3 is given without its conserved first and last residue.

cdr3_aa: AWSEGAGNQPQH
j_call: TRBJ1-5
v_call: TRBV30

cdr3_aa: ASSARDRGSSYNSPLH
j_call: TRBJ1-6
v_call: TRBV5-1

cdr3_aa: SVEGFYRAGSQETQY
j_call: TRBJ2-5
v_call: TRBV29-1

cdr3_aa: ASSLGRAYEQY
j_call: TRBJ2-7
v_call: TRBV5-6

cdr3_aa: ASSPRLSDTQY
j_call: TRBJ2-3
v_call: TRBV12-3/TRBV12-4

cdr3_aa: ASRAAGIDYNEQF
j_call: TRBJ2-1
v_call: TRBV7-2

cdr3_aa: ASSWGLAGAVDTQY
j_call: TRBJ2-3
v_call: TRBV5-6

cdr3_aa: ASSLRSRPTEAF
j_call: TRBJ1-1
v_call: TRBV28

cdr3_aa: ASSDRGGQGDGYT
j_call: TRBJ1-2
v_call: TRBV13

cdr3_aa: ASAQPSGTEAF
j_call: TRBJ1-1
v_call: TRBV7-9

cdr3_aa: ASSQSGLQRTDTQY
j_call: TRBJ2-3
v_call: TRBV6-2/TRBV6-3

cdr3_aa: ASSRHILDEQF
j_call: TRBJ2-1
v_call: TRBV10-1

cdr3_aa: ASSEMTMGLGNQPQH
j_call: TRBJ1-5
v_call: TRBV19

cdr3_aa: ASSLDQGARGYT
j_call: TRBJ1-2
v_call: TRBV5-1

cdr3_aa: ASSVQRETQY
j_call: TRBJ2-5
v_call: TRBV6-2/TRBV6-3

cdr3_aa: ASSRAETQY
j_call: TRBJ2-5
v_call: TRBV6-5

cdr3_aa: ASSLGGQGVPSYTEAF
j_call: TRBJ1-1
v_call: TRBV11-2

cdr3_aa: AISDQQLASSYNEQF
j_call: TRBJ2-1
v_call: TRBV10-3

cdr3_aa: ASRSLGGGYT
j_call: TRBJ1-2
v_call: TRBV12-3/TRBV12-4

cdr3_aa: ASSFPRTELYGYT
j_call: TRBJ1-2
v_call: TRBV7-9

cdr3_aa: ASKRTGGGNSPLH
j_call: TRBJ1-6
v_call: TRBV6-4

cdr3_aa: ASSQVEDSFYEQY
j_call: TRBJ2-7
v_call: TRBV4-2

cdr3_aa: ASSEVRVQGGETQY
j_call: TRBJ2-5
v_call: TRBV6-1

cdr3_aa: ASSVQGGQPQH
j_call: TRBJ1-5
v_call: TRBV28

cdr3_aa: ASSYSDIYSPLH
j_call: TRBJ1-6
v_call: TRBV6-5

cdr3_aa: ASSADRGNSPLH
j_call: TRBJ1-6
v_call: TRBV19

cdr3_aa: ASSSDILWTEAF
j_call: TRBJ1-1
v_call: TRBV7-8

cdr3_aa: ASSQGGVPGANVLT
j_call: TRBJ2-6
v_call: TRBV4-2

cdr3_aa: ATSRDRGGRDYGYT
j_call: TRBJ1-2
v_call: TRBV19

cdr3_aa: ASSELAAGEQY
j_call: TRBJ2-7
v_call: TRBV2

cdr3_aa: ASRQGLYNEQF
j_call: TRBJ2-1
v_call: TRBV5-4

cdr3_aa: ASSLTQGALYNEQF
j_call: TRBJ2-1
v_call: TRBV7-2

cdr3_aa: ASSFRGGAGELF
j_call: TRBJ2-2
v_call: TRBV7-3

cdr3_aa: ATSRTGRSSYNSPLH
j_call: TRBJ1-6
v_call: TRBV15

cdr3_aa: SVEREMREKLF
j_call: TRBJ1-4
v_call: TRBV29-1

cdr3_aa: ASSFSARPSLYEQY
j_call: TRBJ2-7
v_call: TRBV5-5

cdr3_aa: ASSLGGTGRQPQH
j_call: TRBJ1-5
v_call: TRBV5-1

cdr3_aa: ASSQDKTGYVGYT
j_call: TRBJ1-2
v_call: TRBV4-1

cdr3_aa: ASSFGAGGSEPQH
j_call: TRBJ1-5
v_call: TRBV5-1

cdr3_aa: ASSWRGPQH
j_call: TRBJ1-5
v_call: TRBV12-3/TRBV12-4

cdr3_aa: ASSDSQGTDTQY
j_call: TRBJ2-3
v_call: TRBV10-1